This entry lists 27 T cell receptor beta chains sequenced from one sample in a study of cytomegalovirus exposure and HLA in healthy donors (dated by TCRdb to about 2017). Libraries were built with the immunoSEQ multiplex PCR assay. For the multiplex PCR, a mixture combining 60 forward primers for TCR Vbeta segments and 13 reverse primers for TCR Jbeta segments was used. Imported from immuneACCESS, the table was reduced by TCRdb to in-frame sequences with V and J called. These copies leave out some clones; in studies compared against another copy, an unresolved V gene accounts for under half, and the cause of the remainder is not known. Recorded for this sample are more than 100,000 clones; approximately 66% of them occurred a single time. Jointly, the top ten make up around 8.8% of the sample. Material: PBMCs. The receptor source for this set is a woman between 40 and 50 years old in good health and CMV-seropositive.

The CDR3 DNA follows: TGTGCCAGCAGCGTATCCATCGGACTAGCGGGAGGTTCCTACAATGAGCAGTTCTTC. This sequence encodes CASSVSIGLAGGSYNEQFF. V is TRBV9 and J is TRBJ2-1; 14 positions match TRBD2. CDR3 size: 19 residues. Per the germline V gene, CDR1 is SGDLS and CDR2 is YYNGEE. The V segment lost 1 base and the J segment 1 base; nucleotides outside the gene matches: 7.

This clone was seen just once. This sequence joins TRBV19 and TRBJ2-3; maybe TRBD2 (5 bases). V lost 5 bases, J lost 4 bases, and 19 bases lay in between. Germline CDR1 reads LNHDA; CDR2 reads SQIVND (reference sequence). There are 16 residues in the CDR3. The CDR3 loop is CASSPDLSVLADTQYF. In DNA, the CDR3 is TGTGCCAGTAGTCCGGACTTGTCTGTTCTGGCAGATACGCAGTATTTT.

The chain joins TRBV2 to TRBJ2-5; TRBD2 might be the D (6 bases). The germline gives CDR1 SNHLY, CDR2 FYNNEI. The CDR3 is 13 amino acids. The V end was cut by 4 bases, the J end by 1 base, with 7 bases between. CDR3 in DNA: TGTGCCAGCAGTGGGGGGGTCCAAGAGACCCAGTACTTC. Its translation: CASSGGVQETQYF.

This sequence joins TRBV5-5 and TRBJ2-3; D gene uncertain. Germline V gene data show CDR1 as SGHKS and CDR2 as YYEKEE (reference sequence). Trimming pared 1 base from V and 2 bases from J, leaving 8 bases between. CDR3 length equals 14 residues. In nucleotides, the CDR3 is TGTGCCAGCAGCTTGCGAGATTTCACAGATACGCAGTATTTT. This codes for CASSLRDFTDTQYF.

This clone was detected only a few times. The chain carries TRBV12-2 and TRBJ2-1; TRBD2, as called in the table, went unchecked against the DNA. TRBV12-2 is described as a pseudogene. The CDR3 runs 18 residues. The CDR3 DNA is TGTGCAAGTCGCTTAGCGCTTGGGGGGGCCCTTCCCATCGGTGAGCAGTTCTTC. Amino acid sequence: CASRLALGGALPIGEQFF.

The chain combines TRBV27 with TRBJ1-3; D not resolved. The V end was cut by 3 bases, the J end by 0 bases, with 9 bases between. Germline V gene sequence: CDR1 MNHEY, CDR2 SMNVEV (reference sequence). The length of the CDR3 is 15 residues. This CDR3 reads CASSLGRFSGNTIYF. DNA for the CDR3: TGTGCCAGCAGTTTGGGCCGATTCTCTGGAAACACCATATATTTT.

The chain links TRBV5-6 to TRBJ2-5, with 9 bases that match TRBD2. The end of the DNA aligns better with TRBJ2-7, so the J call may be wrong. The CDR3 consists of 13 residues. CDR1 is SGHDT, CDR2 YYEEEE, per germline. CDR3 bases: TGTGCCAGCAGCCTTAGCGGGAGCTTCGAGCAGTACTTC. Translation gives CASSLSGSFEQYF.

The V and J genes are TRBV5-8 and TRBJ2-3; 8 nucleotides match TRBD1. CDR3 length: 15 residues. V shed 2 bases, J shed 4 bases, and the junction held 6 bases outside the gene matches. Germline loops: CDR1 SGHTS, CDR2 YDEGEE. The CDR3 reads CASSLGQGRADTQYF. Written as DNA, the CDR3 is TGTGCCAGCAGCTTAGGACAGGGCAGGGCAGATACGCAGTATTTT.

In this sample, this clone turned up a few times. V is TRBV6-6 and J is TRBJ2-3, with 9 bases matching TRBD1. In germline, CDR1 is MNHNY, CDR2 SVGAGI (reference sequence). Unmatched junction bases numbered 3, after V lost 0 bases and J lost 2 bases. The CDR3 has 16 residues. CDR3 loop: CASSYSGQGHTDTQYF. CDR3 nucleotides: TGTGCCAGCAGTTACTCGGGACAGGGCCACACAGATACGCAGTATTTT.

This chain links TRBV10-3 with TRBJ1-5; D not resolved. V was shortened by 4 bases and J by 0 bases, with 16 bases between the two germline ends. Germline CDR1 ENHRY, CDR2 SYGVKD. The CDR3 extends over 17 amino acids. The CDR3 loop reads CAISAGLGRDSNQPQHF. The CDR3 region has the DNA TGTGCCATCAGTGCGGGTCTGGGGAGGGATAGCAATCAGCCCCAGCATTTT.

This clone is a singleton in its sample. This chain links TRBV9 with TRBJ1-1; D is ambiguous. V was clipped by 0 bases and J by 5 bases, with 8 bases between them. Germline V CDR1 and CDR2: SGDLS, YYNGEE. The CDR3 contains 13 residues. DNA of the CDR3: TGTGCCAGCAGCGTAGACGGAGGGACTGAAGCTTTCTTT. The encoded protein is CASSVDGGTEAFF.

This clone was counted a few times. This chain's CDR3 is CASSSTGGQGNQPQHF. The DNA of the CDR3 is TGTGCCAGCAGCTCCACCGGGGGACAGGGCAATCAGCCCCAGCATTTT. The chain couples TRBV7-9 to TRBJ1-5; 8 positions agree with TRBD1. The CDR3 sequence is 16 residues long. From germline, CDR1 is SEHNR and CDR2 FQNEAQ (reference sequence). Losses at the gene ends were 4 bases for V and 2 bases for J; bases not matched to a gene: 7. The full variable domain, its missing parts supplied by reference TRBV7-9 and TRBJ1-5, is DTGVSQNPRHKITKRGQNVTFRCDPISEHNRLYWYRQTLGQGPEFLTYFQNEAQLEKSRLLSDRFSAERPKGSFSTLEIQRTEQGDSAMYLCASSSTGGQGNQPQHFGDGTRLSIL.

This sequence joins TRBV7-2 and TRBJ1-6, with D perhaps matching TRBD1 (6 bases). The CDR3 totals 14 residues. CDR1 and CDR2 (germline): SGHTA, FQGNSA. The V end was cut by 5 bases, the J end by 10 bases, with 15 bases between. The CDR3 sequence: CASSPGQRASPLHF. In DNA, the CDR3 is TGTGCCAGCAGCCCTGGACAGAGAGCATCACCCCTCCACTTT.

The chain has TRBV5-8 and TRBJ2-7; possibly TRBD1 for D (6 bases). Per germline, CDR1 SGHTS and CDR2 YDEGEE. The CDR3 extends over 14 amino acids. The ends were cut back, 3 bases at V and 2 bases at J, with 12 bases in the middle. CDR3 loop: CASSYLGQTYEQYF. The CDR3 DNA reads TGTGCCAGCAGCTATCTCGGACAGACCTACGAGCAGTACTTC.

The chain links TRBV10-3 to TRBJ2-3, with 8 bases identical to TRBD2. Germline loops: CDR1 ENHRY, CDR2 SYGVKD. Losses at the gene ends were 6 bases for V and 5 bases for J; bases not matched to a gene: 4. The CDR3 has 13 residues. CDR3 sequence reads: CAIRGLARDTQYF. CDR3 nucleotides: TGTGCCATCAGAGGACTAGCTCGAGATACGCAGTATTTT.

The V and J genes are TRBV7-3 and TRBJ1-5; 7 bases agree with TRBD1. Germline-derived CDR1 and CDR2 are SGHTA and FQGTGA. The V segment lost 2 bases and the J segment 5 bases; nucleotides outside the gene matches: 0. The CDR3 is made up of 13 amino acids. The CDR3 loop is CASSLDRDQPQHF. Here the CDR3 DNA reads TGTGCCAGCAGCTTAGACAGGGATCAGCCCCAGCATTTT.

The V call is TRBV5-1, the J call TRBJ1-2, with D possibly matching TRBD1 (5 bases). Between the trimmed V and J ends, which lost 4 bases and 7 bases, there was a span of 20 bases. The germline gives CDR1 SGHRS, CDR2 YFSETQ. The CDR3 covers 15 residues. Here the CDR3 reads CASSPASGGSFGYTF. The CDR3 bases are TGCGCCAGCAGCCCAGCCTCGGGGGGTTCCTTTGGCTACACCTTC.

The chain combines TRBV10-3 with TRBJ1-1; D unresolved. Germline lookup yields CDR1 ENHRY and CDR2 SYGVKD. Trimming removed 6 bases at V and 2 bases at J, with 13 bases between. The CDR3 is 14 amino acids. The CDR3 coding sequence is TGTGCCATCAGAAGAGAGACATCTAACACTGAAGCTTTCTTT. Translated: CAIRRETSNTEAFF.

This clone was recorded only once. The V gene is TRBV7-3, the J gene TRBJ2-1; D not resolved. CDR1 and CDR2 from the germline V gene are SGHTA and FQGTGA. There are 14 residues in the CDR3. V gave up 2 bases and J gave up 6 bases, with 11 bases separating them. As DNA, the CDR3 is TGTGCCAGCAGCTTATCAGGTAGATCCAATGAGCAGTTCTTC. This translates into CASSLSGRSNEQFF.

This chain joins TRBV9 and TRBJ1-1, with 10 bases matching TRBD1. Germline assignment: CDR1 SGDLS and CDR2 YYNGEE. V was clipped by 0 bases and J by 4 bases; unmatched bases: 9. The CDR3 is made up of 17 amino acids. CDR3 loop: CASSVVPTGGDPTEAFF. CDR3 in DNA: TGTGCCAGCAGCGTAGTACCGACAGGGGGCGACCCCACTGAAGCTTTCTTT.

This clone was seen only a few times. This chain uses TRBV6-1 with TRBJ1-5; D possibly corresponds to TRBD1 (6 bases). The germline V gene has CDR1 MNHNS and CDR2 SASEGT. The CDR3 length is 14 residues. The ends were cut back, 6 bases at V and 5 bases at J, with 14 bases in the middle. The CDR3 DNA reads as TGTGCCAGCAGAGCGGTGGCAGGGGATCAGCCCCAGCATTTT. This translates into CASRAVAGDQPQHF.

The chain is built from TRBV9 and TRBJ2-5; D remains unclear. Trimming pared 0 bases from V and 5 bases from J, leaving 14 bases between. The CDR3 runs to 15 residues. From germline, CDR1 is SGDLS and CDR2 YYNGEE. The chain's CDR3 is CASSVERGDGETQYF. The CDR3 DNA sequence: TGTGCCAGCAGCGTAGAGCGTGGCGACGGGGAGACCCAGTACTTC.

The chain combines TRBV27 with TRBJ2-5, with D tentatively TRBD1 (7 bases). Trimming removed 5 bases from V and 5 bases from J, with 18 bases in between. Per germline, CDR1 MNHEY and CDR2 SMNVEV (reference sequence). This CDR3 is built from 15 residues. The CDR3 region has the DNA TGTGCCAGCAGTGGCACCAGGGGGGTAGTTGAGACCCAGTACTTC. Its protein product is CASSGTRGVVETQYF.

The gene calls are TRBV2 and TRBJ2-5; 7 bases are shared with TRBD1. The trim removed 0 bases at V and 5 bases at J, leaving 9 bases unmatched. CDR1 is SNHLY and CDR2 is FYNNEI in the germline V gene. The CDR3 extends over 16 amino acids. The CDR3 DNA follows: TGTGCCAGCAGTGAAGCGCTCATAGGGGGCCGGGAGACCCAGTACTTC. This sequence encodes CASSEALIGGRETQYF.

This sequence joins TRBV28 and TRBJ2-1, with 7 bases fitting TRBD1. Trimming at V came to 7 bases and at J to 4 bases, leaving 4 bases not matched to a gene. This CDR3 comprises 13 residues. The V gene's germline CDR1 is MDHEN and CDR2 SYDVKM. The CDR3 spells CASIKDRYNEQFF. CDR3 DNA sequence: TGTGCCAGCATTAAGGACAGGTACAATGAGCAGTTCTTC.

The rearrangement links TRBV7-9 to TRBJ1-4, with TRBD1 as a possible D gene (5 bases). Germline CDR1 and CDR2: SEHNR and FQNEAQ (reference sequence). The CDR3 is 15 amino acids. V was cut by 5 bases and J by 3 bases, with 13 bases left in between. The CDR3 region has the DNA TGTGCCAGCAGCGAGATGGAGGGGTCTAATGAAAAACTGTTTTTT. This codes for CASSEMEGSNEKLFF.

The V and J genes are TRBV7-8 and TRBJ2-7; 8 bases are shared with TRBD1. The V gene's germline CDR1 is SGHVS and CDR2 FQNEAQ. The CDR3 runs 15 residues. V was clipped by 4 bases and J by 3 bases; unmatched bases: 8. The CDR3 loop is CASSSPDRANYEQYF. The CDR3 coding sequence is TGTGCCAGCAGCTCCCCGGACAGGGCGAACTACGAGCAGTACTTC.